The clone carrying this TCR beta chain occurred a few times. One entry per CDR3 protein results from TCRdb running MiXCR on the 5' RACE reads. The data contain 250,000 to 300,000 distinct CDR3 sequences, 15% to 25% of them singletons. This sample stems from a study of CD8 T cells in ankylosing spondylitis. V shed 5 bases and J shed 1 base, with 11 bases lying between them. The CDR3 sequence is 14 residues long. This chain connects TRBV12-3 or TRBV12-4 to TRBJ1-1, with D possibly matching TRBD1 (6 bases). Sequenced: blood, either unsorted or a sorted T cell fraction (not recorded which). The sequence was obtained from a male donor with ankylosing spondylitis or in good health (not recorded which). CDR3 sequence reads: CASSPGHRNTEAFF. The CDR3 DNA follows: TGTGCCAGCAGTCCGGGACACAGGAACACTGAAGCTTTCTTT.